This T cell receptor beta chain was recovered during a study of blood T cell repertoires in COVID-19 (dated by TCRdb to the early 2020s). About the study as a whole: Collaborator samples came from the United States, Italy and Spain and covered acute and convalescent phases of COVID-19. The prospective study material was composed of cDNA or gDNA derived from T cells, B-cell-depleted T cells, or PBMCs. Subjects who had been exposed to COVID-19, were actively infected with it, or had recovered from it provided the deeply sampled blood TCRbeta repertoires that made up the dataset. The repertoires were released in a freely available public database intended as a resource for research on the immune response to SARS-CoV-2. The samples were drawn from the first 160 participants of the ongoing ImmuneRACE study and from under 1,500 subjects provided by 6 global collaborators. A de-identified subject ID, COVID-19 status, age in years and sex were almost always included in the sample metadata. Where HLA class I and class II types were available, the types were taken from metadata supplied by the sample provider, not from assay-based typing.

Participants in the prospective study were enrolled through a virtual design, were aged roughly 18 to 100 years, and lived in roughly 24 United States geographic areas. In the prospective study, cohorts were assigned on the basis of participant-reported clinical history obtained from a screening survey and a study questionnaire. For ImmuneRACE Cohort 3, a participant was defined as recovered based on two consecutive negative NP/OP PCR tests, clearance by a healthcare professional, or resolution of symptoms. Mobile phlebotomists in the prospective study collected whole blood, serum and a nasopharyngeal or oropharyngeal swab from every participant. Additional blood draws and questionnaires over an approximately 2-month period could optionally be provided by prospective study participants. Prospective study blood samples were shipped either frozen or at room temperature before DNA extraction. Here is what the overall study found, with its caveats: The quantity of clinical and demographic metadata differed by source and by participant and was supplied without curation.

The CDR3, cysteine through phenylalanine, is 13 amino acids long. Just the 39-base CDR3 DNA is kept, in frame starting at base 1. CDR1 is given as SEHNR and CDR2 as FQNEAQ, both from the germline V gene (reference sequence). V and J are truncated by 5 bases and 4 bases respectively, leaving an intervening sequence of 11 bases. As for this clone: This receptor's antigen is unknown. Nothing much larger sits one base from this clone, and base qualities are not available.

TCRbeta CDR3 regions were amplified from genomic DNA using the immunoSEQ Assay, a bias-controlled multiplex PCR. The study's processing was this. Within the assay, amplification of reference gene primers was used to estimate how many nucleated cells each sample contained. Sequence reads were collapsed and filtered to measure the absolute abundance of every unique TCRbeta CDR3 rearrangement. For each sample, productive Simpson clonality was calculated by taking the square root of Simpson's diversity index across productive rearrangements. The table comes from immuneACCESS by way of TCRdb, which keeps in-frame sequences with V and J called. Part of the clones is missing from these tables; in studies checked, under half for an unresolved V gene and the rest for unknown reasons. Clonal size and the V and J genes are those of that table, whereas D and trimming came from the DNA. For this sample the table gives 250,000 to 350,000 clones, of which roughly 85% were detected only once. The ten largest clones capture 3.5% to 5.5% of the sample.

The origin of this receptor is a woman in her 30s who had recovered from COVID-19. Sequencing used PBMCs or T cells enriched from blood (not recorded which). Recombination connected TRBV7-9 to TRBJ2-5; D gene: possibly TRBD1, on 6 matching bases. The encoded CDR3 is CASSITGLETQYF. Here is the DNA: TGTGCCAGCAGCATAACAGGGCTAGAGACCCAGTACTTC. Reference TRBV7-9 and TRBJ2-5 proteins supply the regions before and after the CDR3; the full variable domain is: DTGVSQNPRHKITKRGQNVTFRCDPISEHNRLYWYRQTLGQGPEFLTYFQNEAQLEKSRLLSDRFSAERPKGSFSTLEIQRTEQGDSAMYLCASSITGLETQYFGPGTRLLVL.